This is a list of T cell receptor beta chains from one sample in a study of CD8 T cells in Susac syndrome. A single record per CDR3 protein comes from TCRdb applying MiXCR to the immunoSEQ multiplex PCR reads. Altogether under 95,000 distinct CDR3 sequences are present, around 94% being singletons, with the ten largest covering about 0.28%. Sequencing was performed on CD4+ T cells from PBMCs. The origin of the receptors is a human donor with Susac syndrome. Each CDR3 is given with its conserved first and last residue. A D gene is named only where the DNA matches it firmly. Part of the rows lack a size; the others show once, few, many or a class for expanded clones.

>TRBD1|TRBJ2-3|NA|TRBV15
CATSTYVLTGDSGFFTDTQYF
TGTGCCACCAGCACTTATGTCCTGACAGGGGATTCGGGTTTTTTCACAGATACGCAGTATTTT
>TRBD1|TRBJ1-5|NA|TRBV20-1
CSARAGTGQGDQPQHF
TGCAGTGCTAGAGCGGGAACGGGACAGGGTGATCAGCCCCAGCATTTT
>NA|TRBJ2-7|NA|TRBV9
CASSVAGVAYEQYF
TGTGCCAGCAGCGTAGCGGGGGTCGCCTACGAGCAGTACTTC
>NA|TRBJ2-3|NA|TRBV3-1
CASSPVDGRGDTQYF
TGTGCCAGCAGCCCGGTTGATGGTCGGGGAGATACGCAGTATTTT
>NA|TRBJ2-4|NA|TRBV5-1
CASSMGRANIQYF
TGCGCCAGCAGCATGGGCCGGGCGAACATTCAGTACTTC
>NA|TRBJ2-2|NA|TRBV6-2/TRBV6-3
CASSYGMRNTGELFF
TGTGCCAGCAGTTATGGTATGAGGAACACCGGGGAGCTGTTTTTT
>TRBD1|TRBJ2-1|NA|TRBV13
CASSSSGQGYNEQFF
TGTGCCAGCAGCTCGTCGGGACAGGGATACAATGAGCAGTTCTTC
>NA|TRBJ1-2|NA|TRBV6-5
CASSSPGTPGYTF
TGTGCCAGCAGTTCCCCCGGGACTCCTGGCTACACCTTC
>NA|TRBJ2-1|NA|TRBV4-3
CASSQEGGQSRLYNEQFF
TGCGCCAGCAGCCAAGAGGGGGGGCAGTCTAGGCTTTACAATGAGCAGTTCTTC
>TRBD1|TRBJ1-1|once|TRBV5-1
CASREDRANTEAFF
TGCGCCAGCAGGGAAGACAGGGCAAACACTGAAGCTTTCTTT
>TRBD2|TRBJ2-5|NA|TRBV9
CASSVGAGGRQETQYF
TGTGCCAGCAGCGTAGGGGCGGGGGGCCGACAAGAGACCCAGTACTTC
>NA|TRBJ1-1|NA|TRBV29-1
CSAWDEGTEAFF
TGCAGCGCCTGGGACGAGGGCACTGAAGCTTTCTTT